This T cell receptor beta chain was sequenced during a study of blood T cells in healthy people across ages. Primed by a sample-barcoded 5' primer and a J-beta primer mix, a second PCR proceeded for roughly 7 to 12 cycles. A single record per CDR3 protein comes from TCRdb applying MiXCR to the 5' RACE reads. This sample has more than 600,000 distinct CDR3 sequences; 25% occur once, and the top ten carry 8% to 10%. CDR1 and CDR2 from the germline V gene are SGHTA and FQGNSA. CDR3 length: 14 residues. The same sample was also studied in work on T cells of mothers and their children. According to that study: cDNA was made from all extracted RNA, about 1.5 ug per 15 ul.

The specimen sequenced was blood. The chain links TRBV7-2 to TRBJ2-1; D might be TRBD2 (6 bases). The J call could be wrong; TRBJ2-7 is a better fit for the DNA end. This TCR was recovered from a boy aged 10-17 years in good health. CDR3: CASSLDGRENEQYF. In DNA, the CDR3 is TGTGCCAGCAGCTTAGATGGGCGGGAAAACGAGCAGTACTTC.